One sample yielded the 17 T cell receptor beta chains listed below, sequenced in a study of patients and donors after allogeneic stem cell transplantation (dated by TCRdb to about 2020). Library preparation was by RT-PCR. The reads were generated on a NextSeq 550. TCRdb cleaned the public reads at Q25 with fastp, built clones with MiXCR and kept in-frame beta chains. CDR3 protein sequences are deduplicated, and each keeps its most common genes and DNA. The sample table contains about 230,000 distinct CDR3 sequences; only one count was recorded for around 14% of them. The top ten hold about 9.9% of the sample. The source material was blood, either unsorted or a sorted T cell fraction (not recorded which). The receptors originated from a human donor who was either an allogeneic HSCT recipient or a stem cell or donor lymphocyte infusion donor (not recorded which). It is not recorded whose cells these are; they may come from a transplant donor.

V usage is TRBV20-1 and J usage is TRBJ2-2; D uncertain. This CDR3 comprises 14 residues. The V end lost 4 bases, the J end lost 2 bases, and 11 bases lay between the germline ends. Looked up from germline, CDR1 is DFQATT and CDR2 is SNEGSKA (reference sequence). For the CDR3, the DNA is TGCAGTGCTACCCGCCCGCCAAACACCGGGGAGCTGTTTTTT. This encodes CSATRPPNTGELFF.

This clonotype was seen only a few times. The chain has TRBV9 and TRBJ2-3; TRBD1 or TRBD2 may be the D gene (5 bases each). V gave up 7 bases and J gave up 6 bases, with 9 bases separating them. The CDR3 totals 11 residues. Germline V gives CDR1 SGDLS, CDR2 YYNGEE. This CDR3 is CASGGVDTQYF. The CDR3 DNA is TGTGCCAGCGGGGGAGTGGATACGCAGTATTTT.

There are many counts of this clonotype. The V and J genes are TRBV2 and TRBJ2-7; 7 bases match TRBD1. Trimming at V came to 4 bases and at J to 6 bases, leaving 9 bases not matched to a gene. The CDR3 has 14 residues. Germline lookup yields CDR1 SNHLY and CDR2 FYNNEI. CDR3 sequence reads: CASSVIGGYGEQYF. CDR3 DNA: TGTGCCAGCAGTGTCATAGGGGGCTACGGCGAGCAGTACTTC.

In this sample, this clonotype turned up a few times. The chain couples TRBV18 to TRBJ2-3; the match to TRBD2 covers 8 bases. The CDR3 runs to 19 residues. Germline V lookup: CDR1 KGHSH, CDR2 LQKENI. The J segment lost 6 bases and the V segment lost 4 bases, leaving 21 bases of the junction unmatched. The CDR3 is CASSRAGGRTSGGSDTQYF. The CDR3 bases are TGTGCCAGCTCACGGGCAGGAGGGCGAACTAGCGGTGGATCGGATACGCAGTATTTT.

The chain uses TRBV7-6 and TRBJ2-7, with 7 nucleotides matching TRBD2. Germline V lookup: CDR1 SGHVS, CDR2 FNYEAQ. The CDR3 is 14 amino acids. J lost 3 bases, V lost 6 bases, and 8 bases had no gene match. CDR3 DNA: TGTGCCAGCAGTCGGGGGGACGCTAACTACGAGCAGTACTTC. This gives the protein CASSRGDANYEQYF.

Only a few counts were recorded for this clonotype. This rearrangement joins TRBV20-1 to TRBJ1-1; a weak D match, TRBD1 (6 bases). The CDR3 runs 13 residues. Per the germline V gene, CDR1 is DFQATT and CDR2 is SNEGSKA (reference sequence). V lost 3 bases, J lost 0 bases, and 8 bases lay in between. CDR3 protein: CSARAGVNTEAFF. CDR3 bases: TGCAGTGCTAGGGCAGGGGTGAACACTGAAGCTTTCTTT.

The V gene is TRBV7-9, the J gene TRBJ1-2; the match to TRBD1 covers 9 bases. V lost 5 bases and J lost 7; bases outside the gene matches: 5. This CDR3 is 13 amino acids long. Per germline, CDR1 SEHNR and CDR2 FQNEAQ (reference sequence). The CDR3 is CASSQTGGIGYTF. As DNA, the CDR3 is TGTGCCAGCAGCCAAACAGGGGGCATTGGCTACACCTTC. Combining the CDR3 with reference TRBV7-9 and TRBJ1-2 gives the whole variable domain DTGVSQNPRHKITKRGQNVTFRCDPISEHNRLYWYRQTLGQGPEFLTYFQNEAQLEKSRLLSDRFSAERPKGSFSTLEIQRTEQGDSAMYLCASSQTGGIGYTFGSGTRLTVV.

The chain uses TRBV20-1 and TRBJ1-1; no clear D. Trimming stripped 2 bases from V and 2 bases from J, with 9 bases between. Germline CDR1 reads DFQATT; CDR2 reads SNEGSKA (reference sequence). The CDR3 runs 13 residues. The CDR3 sequence: CSARMGNNTEAFF. The CDR3 DNA sequence: TGCAGTGCTAGAATGGGGAATAACACTGAAGCTTTCTTT.

The chain joins TRBV12-3 or TRBV12-4 to TRBJ2-5; 13 nucleotides agree with TRBD2. V lost 3 bases and J lost 6; bases outside the gene matches: 4. This CDR3 has 15 amino acids. CDR3 DNA sequence: TGTGCCAGCAGTTTTCGGACTAGCGGGAGTCAGACCCAGTACTTC. Protein product: CASSFRTSGSQTQYF.

This clonotype has ten or more counts. This chain joins TRBV20-1 and TRBJ1-2, with 9 bases aligning to TRBD1. This CDR3 region has 16 residues. The germline V gene encodes CDR1 DFQATT and CDR2 SNEGSKA (reference sequence). V dropped 0 bases and J dropped 6; count of bases not matched to a gene: 11. The CDR3 spells CSARDPVTGGFDGYTF. The CDR3 DNA is TGCAGTGCTAGAGATCCGGTGACAGGGGGGTTCGATGGCTACACCTTC.

This clonotype has a count of ten or more. The chain links TRBV5-1 to TRBJ2-7; D gene unclear. Germline lookup yields CDR1 SGHRS and CDR2 YFSETQ. This CDR3 is 14 amino acids long. Between the trimmed V and J ends, which lost 0 bases and 4 bases, there was a span of 11 bases. Here the CDR3 DNA reads TGCGCCAGCAGCTTGGAGGTAGGGTGGTACGAGCAGTACTTC. It encodes CASSLEVGWYEQYF.

This clonotype was detected many times. The V and J genes are TRBV5-1 and TRBJ2-1; TRBD1 matches at 9 bases. Germline values: CDR1 SGHRS, CDR2 YFSETQ. V gave up 5 bases and J gave up 1 base; unmatched junction bases: 7. This CDR3 contains 16 residues. The CDR3 loop reads CASSLTGGVSYNEQFF. The CDR3, as DNA: TGCGCCAGCAGTTTGACAGGGGGTGTGTCCTACAATGAGCAGTTCTTC.

The chain is built from TRBV20-1 and TRBJ1-6, with TRBD1 matching 9 bases. The CDR3 has 13 residues. CDR1 DFQATT and CDR2 SNEGSKA come from the germline V gene (reference sequence). Trimming took 5 bases from V and 7 from J; bases not matched to a gene: 3. The CDR3 nucleotides read TGCAGTGCTTGGGGACAGGGAAATTCACCCCTCCACTTT. It codes for CSAWGQGNSPLHF.

This clonotype occurred a few times. The CDR3 reads CASSLAGDNQPQHF. Here the CDR3 DNA reads TGTGCCAGCAGTTTGGCGGGGGACAATCAGCCCCAGCATTTT. The rearrangement uses TRBV12-3 or TRBV12-4 and TRBJ1-5, with D possibly TRBD1 on 5 matching bases. CDR3 length equals 14 residues. V lost 3 bases and J lost 3, with 9 bases in between.

This clonotype came up many times. The chain combines TRBV12-3 or TRBV12-4 with TRBJ1-2; D is undetermined. V gave up 10 bases and J gave up 8 bases, with 26 bases separating them. The CDR3 contains 15 residues. The DNA for the CDR3 is TGTGCCACCCACCGTGTCCGGACCCCGGGTGGAGGCTACACCTTC. Protein product: CATHRVRTPGGGYTF.

The chain joins TRBV7-6 to TRBJ1-5; unclear D gene. Germline assignment: CDR1 SGHVS and CDR2 FNYEAQ. The V end was cut by 2 bases, the J end by 2 bases, with 13 bases between. The CDR3 spans 16 residues. In nucleotides, the CDR3 is TGTGCCAGCAGCTTAACTATCACGGCTGGCAATCAGCCCCAGCATTTT. This translates into CASSLTITAGNQPQHF.

In this sample, this clonotype turned up a few times. The CDR3 DNA reads as TGTGCCAGCAGTGGTCACTCCAACGCCTACAATGAGCAGTTCTTC. Residues: CASSGHSNAYNEQFF. V usage is TRBV2 and J usage is TRBJ2-1; D call uncertain. The germline V gene has CDR1 SNHLY and CDR2 FYNNEI. The CDR3 length is 15 residues. V gave up 4 bases and J gave up 2 bases, with 12 bases separating them.